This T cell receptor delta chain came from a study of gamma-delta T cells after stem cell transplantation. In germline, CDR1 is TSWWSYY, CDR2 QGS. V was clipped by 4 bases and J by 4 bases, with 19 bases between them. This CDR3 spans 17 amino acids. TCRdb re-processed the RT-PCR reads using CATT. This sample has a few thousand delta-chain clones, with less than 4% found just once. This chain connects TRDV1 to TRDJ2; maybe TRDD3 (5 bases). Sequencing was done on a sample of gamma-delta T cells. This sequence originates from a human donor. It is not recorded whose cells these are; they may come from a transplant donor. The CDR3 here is CALGGAPFHWRTAQLFF. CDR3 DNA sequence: TGTGCTCTTGGGGGAGCTCCCTTTCACTGGCGGACAGCACAACTCTTCTTT.